This T cell receptor (beta chain) derives from a study of PD-1 blockade in classical Hodgkin lymphoma. Study at large: Patients were infused with nivolumab 3 mg/kg every 2 weeks. Study outcomes and limitations: Baseline diversity in complete responders resembled that of newly diagnosed patients.

Comment on this clone: The antigen remains unidentified.

As to time point: cycle 4 day 1 (C4D1), after 6 weeks of nivolumab. There was relapse after autologous stem cell transplantation in every patient, and there was variation in brentuximab vedotin exposure. Applied to thawed PBMCs, magnetic negative selection was the method used to isolate CD8+ T cells. Method: immunoSEQ multiplex PCR; TCRdb's copy keeps in-frame clones and lacks some. Of 15,000 to 20,000 clones listed, about 87% are singletons. The J segment lost 5 bases and the V segment lost 6 bases, leaving 11 bases of the junction unmatched. The CDR3 has 15 residues. From germline, CDR1 is MNHEY and CDR2 SMNVEV (reference sequence).

This chain links TRBV27 with TRBJ2-5; TRBD2 matches 8 bases. The sequence was obtained from a human donor with classical Hodgkin lymphoma. Sequences were derived from CD8+ T cells from blood, sampled before the fourth cycle of nivolumab. CDR3 coding DNA: TGTGCCAGCAGAGGTAGCGGGGAGGGGGAGGAGACCCAGTACTTC. The encoded protein is CASRGSGEGEETQYF.